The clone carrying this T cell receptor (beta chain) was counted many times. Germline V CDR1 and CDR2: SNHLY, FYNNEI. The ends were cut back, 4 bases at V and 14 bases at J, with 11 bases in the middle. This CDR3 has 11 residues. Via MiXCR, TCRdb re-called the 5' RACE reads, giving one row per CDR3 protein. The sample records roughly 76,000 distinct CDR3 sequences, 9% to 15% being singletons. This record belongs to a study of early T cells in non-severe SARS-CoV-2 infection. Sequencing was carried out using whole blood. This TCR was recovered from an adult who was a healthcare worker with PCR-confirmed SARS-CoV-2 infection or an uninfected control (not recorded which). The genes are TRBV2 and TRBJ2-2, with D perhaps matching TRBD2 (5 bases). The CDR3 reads CASSGLARLFF. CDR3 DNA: TGTGCCAGCAGTGGGCTAGCAAGACTGTTTTTT.